This T cell receptor beta chain emerged from a study of cytomegalovirus exposure and HLA in healthy donors. Study results and limitations: Prediction of most subjects' HLA-A and HLA-B alleles by TCR beta sequences was reportedly accurate. Per a later analysis, about 17,000 TCR beta sequences showed association with HLA alleles at 0.05 false discovery rate. According to reports, the classifier identified cytomegalovirus status with high specificity and sensitivity. With later analysis, a missense DCLRE1C variant became linked to TCR beta V- and J-gene trimming.

The PCR was carried out with 60 Vbeta primers and 13 Jbeta primers. Libraries were prepared by immunoSEQ multiplex PCR; TCRdb keeps only in-frame clonotypes and omits some of them. The top ten hold less than 2.5% of the sample, which has about 170,000 clones, roughly 76% seen once. The CDR3 is made up of 16 amino acids. With V trimmed by 3 bases and J by 0 bases, 6 bases remained unmatched. Germline CDR1 reads SGDLS; CDR2 reads YYNGEE. Concerning this clone itself: Its specificity is unknown.

The genes are TRBV9 and TRBJ2-3; TRBD1 matches 8 bases. Sequenced: PBMCs. The receptor was derived from a male donor in good health and CMV-seronegative. Here the CDR3 reads CASSAQGVSSTDTQYF. CDR3 nucleotides: TGTGCCAGCAGCGCACAGGGGGTATCTAGCACAGATACGCAGTATTTT. Drawing the rest from reference TRBV9 and TRBJ2-3, the complete variable domain is DSGVTQTPKHLITATGQRVTLRCSPRSGDLSVYWYQQSLDQGLQFLIQYYNGEERAKGNILERFSAQQFPDLHSELNLSSLELGDSALYFCASSAQGVSSTDTQYFGPGTRLTVL.